The 21 T cell receptor beta chains reported below all come from one sample, sequenced in a study of blood T cell repertoires in COVID-19. Assay used: immunoSEQ multiplex PCR; TCRdb lists only in-frame clones, some missing. The sample records 300,000 to 450,000 clones, around nine tenths being singletons. Sample: PBMCs or T cells enriched from blood (not recorded which). These receptors all come from a woman in her 30s who had been exposed to COVID-19.

This chain connects TRBV5-5 to TRBJ2-7; perhaps TRBD2 as D (6 bases). Germline lookup yields CDR1 SGHKS and CDR2 YYEKEE (reference sequence). The CDR3 sequence is 16 residues long. With 2 bases removed from V and 1 base from J, the gap between germline ends came to 16 bases. As DNA, the CDR3 is TGTGCCAGCAGCTTTAACCCCCCGGGGGATTCCTACGAGCAGTACTTC. As protein: CASSFNPPGDSYEQYF.

For this clone: Since a much larger clone is just one base distant, this may be a read error. This sequence joins TRBV11-3 and TRBJ2-7; TRBD1 aligns across 9 bases. Germline-derived CDR1 and CDR2 are SGHNT and YENEEA. This CDR3 is built from 13 residues. V trimming: 3 bases; J trimming: 3 bases; junction bases outside the gene matches: 0. CDR3 in DNA: TGTGCCAGCAGCTTGGACAGGGGCTACGAGCAGTACTTC. Translation gives CASSLDRGYEQYF.

V and J are TRBV2 and TRBJ2-3, with D perhaps matching TRBD2 (6 bases). CDR1 and CDR2 (germline): SNHLY, FYNNEI. The CDR3 spans 12 residues. V gave up 8 bases and J gave up 8 bases, with 14 bases separating them. The DNA for the CDR3 is TGTGCCAGCCCGCTAGCGAGAGGTACGCAGTATTTT. Amino acids: CASPLARGTQYF.

V usage is TRBV4-2 and J usage is TRBJ2-4; 10 bases line up with TRBD2. CDR3 length equals 17 residues. CDR1 and CDR2 from the germline V gene are LGHNA and YNFKEQ. The ends lost 0 bases at V and 0 bases at J; junction bases unmatched: 2. As DNA, the CDR3 is TGTGCCAGCAGCCAAGATACTAGCGGGATAGCCAAAAACATTCAGTACTTC. Amino acid sequence: CASSQDTSGIAKNIQYF.

For this clone: Other DNA sequences in the sample encode the same CDR3. The J gene is TRBJ1-1, the V gene TRBV27, with TRBD1 identical over 8 bases. The length of the CDR3 is 14 residues. V dropped 0 bases and J dropped 4; count of bases not matched to a gene: 1. CDR1 MNHEY and CDR2 SMNVEV come from the germline V gene (reference sequence). In DNA form, the CDR3 reads TGTGCCAGCAGTTTATCTACAGGGGGCACTGAAGCTTTCTTT. Translation: CASSLSTGGTEAFF.

The CDR3 region has the DNA TGTGCCAGCAGCTACGGAGCGGGAGCGTCCTCCTACGAGCAGTACTTC. Residues: CASSYGAGASSYEQYF. V and J are TRBV5-6 and TRBJ2-7; 8 bases are shared with TRBD2. The junction had 8 bases not matched to a gene; V was cut back by 3 bases and J by 0 bases. CDR1 SGHDT and CDR2 YYEEEE come from the germline V gene. The CDR3 is 16 residues long. Complete variable domain (other parts from reference TRBV5-6 and TRBJ2-7): DAGVTQSPTHLIKTRGQQVTLRCSPKSGHDTVSWYQQALGQGPQFIFQYYEEEERQRGNFPDRFSGHQFPNYSSELNVNALLLGDSALYLCASSYGAGASSYEQYFGPGTRLTVT.

The rearrangement uses TRBV11-1 and TRBJ2-5; TRBD2 agrees at 8 bases. The germline V gene encodes CDR1 SGHAT and CDR2 FQDESV (reference sequence). Trimming took 5 bases from V and 4 from J; bases not matched to a gene: 9. This CDR3 has 15 residues. CDR3 in amino acids: CASSPGGGFGETQYF. CDR3 DNA: TGTGCCAGCAGCCCGGGCGGGGGGTTTGGAGAGACCCAGTACTTC.

This chain links TRBV5-8 with TRBJ2-3; a possible D gene is TRBD1 (6 bases). Trimming pared 3 bases from V and 0 bases from J, leaving 14 bases between. The CDR3 totals 16 residues. Per the germline V gene, CDR1 is SGHTS and CDR2 is YDEGEE. The CDR3 bases are TGTGCCAGCAGCTCCTTGGACAGCTATAGCACAGATACGCAGTATTTT. Its protein is CASSSLDSYSTDTQYF.

The chain employs TRBV12-3 or TRBV12-4 and TRBJ1-1, with D possibly being TRBD1 (6 bases). V lost 6 bases and J 7 bases, leaving 12 bases between the germline ends. The CDR3 loop spans 12 amino acids. The CDR3 spells CASRTGQSEAFF. In DNA form, the CDR3 reads TGTGCCAGCAGGACTGGACAGAGTGAAGCTTTCTTT.

J is TRBJ2-1 and V is TRBV5-1; 8 bases align to TRBD2. The CDR3 is 16 residues long. After removal of 5 bases from V and 6 bases from J, the junction contained 13 bases not matched to a gene. Germline CDR1 reads SGHRS; CDR2 reads YFSETQ. Here the CDR3 DNA reads TGCGCCAGCAGTTCGATGTCGGGACTAGATCTCAATGAGCAGTTCTTC. It codes for CASSSMSGLDLNEQFF. Supplemented by reference TRBV5-1 and TRBJ2-1, the full variable domain reads KAGVTQTPRYLIKTRGQQVTLSCSPISGHRSVSWYQQTPGQGLQFLFEYFSETQRNKGNFPGRFSGRQFSNSRSEMNVSTLELGDSALYLCASSSMSGLDLNEQFFGPGTRLTVL.

The rearrangement links TRBV6-5 to TRBJ2-5; TRBD1 matches at 11 bases. The germline CDR1 and CDR2 sequences are MNHEY and SVGAGI. This CDR3 has 15 amino acids. The J segment lost 5 bases and the V segment lost 3 bases, leaving 5 bases of the junction unmatched. The CDR3 DNA reads TGTGCCAGCAGTTATTCGGGACAGGGGGAGGAGACCCAGTACTTC. It translates to CASSYSGQGEETQYF.

A remark on this clone: One end of the junction does not line up with germline, which may come from a read error. The chain has TRBV3-1 (or the pseudogene TRBV3-2) and TRBJ2-7, with 9 bases identical to TRBD2. The CDR3 contains 14 residues. Per germline, CDR1 LGHDT and CDR2 YNNKEL (reference sequence). The CDR3 nucleotides read TGTGCCAGCAGTCAAGGCGGGAGGGCTTACGAGCAGTACTTC. Translating gives CASSQGGRAYEQYF.

The V call is TRBV27, the J call TRBJ1-1, with 8 bases identical to TRBD1. There are 13 residues in the CDR3. Unmatched junction bases numbered 3, after V lost 4 bases and J lost 5 bases. Germline values: CDR1 MNHEY, CDR2 SMNVEV (reference sequence). CDR3 in DNA: TGTGCCAGCAGTTCATGGACAGGGACTGAAGCTTTCTTT. It translates to CASSSWTGTEAFF.

V is TRBV5-1 and J is TRBJ1-5, with 10 bases matching TRBD1. Germline V gene data show CDR1 as SGHRS and CDR2 as YFSETQ. This CDR3 comprises 13 residues. Trimming took 4 bases from V and 9 from J; bases not matched to a gene: 4. For the CDR3, the DNA is TGCGCCAGCAGCCTGACAGGGGGCGGGCCCCAGCATTTT. Translation: CASSLTGGGPQHF.

This sequence joins TRBV11-2 and TRBJ1-3; 8 bases align to TRBD1. Looked up from germline, CDR1 is SGHAT and CDR2 is FQNNGV. V lost 5 bases and J lost 0; bases outside the gene matches: 6. The CDR3 length is 16 residues. DNA of the CDR3: TGTGCCAGCAGCCAAGGACAGGGCCCCTCTGGAAACACCATATATTTT. It yields the protein CASSQGQGPSGNTIYF.

This rearrangement joins TRBV6-6 to TRBJ1-4; 7 bases fit TRBD1. The CDR3 runs 15 residues. The junction had 3 bases not matched to a gene; V was cut back by 5 bases and J by 0 bases. Germline V gene lookup returns CDR1 MNHNY and CDR2 SVGAGI (reference sequence). The DNA for the CDR3 is TGTGCCAGCAGTAAGACAGGGCCAACTAATGAAAAACTGTTTTTT. It yields the protein CASSKTGPTNEKLFF.

V usage is TRBV28 and J usage is TRBJ2-7; 9 nucleotides match TRBD2. Trimming at V came to 5 bases and at J to 6 bases, leaving 17 bases not matched to a gene. The CDR3 is 17 amino acids. Germline CDR1 and CDR2: MDHEN and SYDVKM. CDR3 region: CASSPAGTSLLRGEQYF. DNA of the CDR3: TGTGCCAGCAGTCCCGCCGGGACTAGCCTACTACGGGGCGAGCAGTACTTC.

This sequence joins TRBV7-9 and TRBJ1-4; 7 bases match TRBD1. J gave up 8 bases and V 4 bases, and 7 bases lay outside the gene matches. The CDR3 covers 14 residues. Germline lookup yields CDR1 SEHNR and CDR2 FQNEAQ (reference sequence). CDR3 in DNA: TGTGCCAGCAGCTCGACAGGGTCGGGCGAAAAACTGTTTTTT. It encodes CASSSTGSGEKLFF.

V and J are TRBV3-1 (or the pseudogene TRBV3-2) and TRBJ2-1, with 9 positions matching TRBD2. The CDR3 length is 17 residues. In germline, CDR1 is LGHDT, CDR2 YNNKEL (reference sequence). The trim removed 0 bases at V and 6 bases at J, leaving 9 bases unmatched. For the CDR3, the DNA is TGTGCCAGCAGCCAAGAAGGTATACTAGCGGGCCTCAATGAGCAGTTCTTC. Its protein product is CASSQEGILAGLNEQFF.

The chain links TRBV9 to TRBJ2-1, with D tentatively TRBD2 (7 bases). The V end lost 1 base, the J end lost 3 bases, and 17 bases lay between the germline ends. The germline gives CDR1 SGDLS, CDR2 YYNGEE. The CDR3 has 17 amino acids. The CDR3 loop reads CASSVRGGGPLYNEQFF. CDR3 DNA sequence: TGTGCCAGCAGCGTACGGGGAGGGGGACCCCTCTACAATGAGCAGTTCTTC.

The rearrangement joins TRBV23-1 to TRBJ2-4; tentatively, D is TRBD1 (5 bases). TRBV23-1 is an ORF, and what it does is uncertain. The CDR3 is 17 amino acids. Trimming stripped 0 bases from V and 0 bases from J, with 12 bases between. This CDR3 reads CASSQSSSGLAKNIQYF. CDR3 sequence (DNA): TGCGCCAGCAGTCAATCGTCGTCAGGGCTAGCCAAAAACATTCAGTACTTC.